This T cell receptor beta chain was captured in a study of T cell repertoires in cytomegalovirus infection. Overall study: Both CMV infection and a matching HLA type were indicated by public TCR beta signatures.

Using its own MiXCR run on the reads, TCRdb lists one record per CDR3 protein. This table has some 700,000 distinct CDR3 sequences, 35% to 40% appearing once. Germline V gives CDR1 MDHEN, CDR2 SYDVKM. The CDR3 has 16 residues. V lost 5 bases and J 2 bases, leaving 16 bases between the germline ends. Material: PBMCs. The rearrangement uses TRBV28 and TRBJ2-1, with D perhaps TRBD2 (5 bases). The clonotype comes from a human donor in good health (CMV status not recorded). Some clones in this sample may be carry-over from other donors' samples. The chain's CDR3 is CASSTKRASPYNEQFF. As DNA, the CDR3 is TGTGCCAGCAGTACTAAGAGGGCCAGCCCCTACAATGAGCAGTTCTTC.